A selection of T cell receptor beta chains follows, all from one sample in a study of T-cell memory formation after mild COVID-19. TCRdb reprocessed the 5' RACE reads with MiXCR, giving one entry per CDR3 protein. This table holds around 340,000 distinct CDR3 sequences, around 21% found once. The source material was PBMCs or a T cell subset sorted from them (not recorded which). All receptors derive from an adult woman who had mild COVID-19 (a few samples of this study predate the infection). Cell type and time point are not known. CDR3s include the opening cysteine and the closing phenylalanine or tryptophan. A D gene is named only where the DNA matches it firmly. Clone size, where shown, is once, few, many, or a class for clones that have expanded.

CDR3: CASSLDGREQYF; DNA: TGTGCCAGCAGTTTGGACGGGCGCGAGCAGTACTTC; D: NA; size: few; J: TRBJ2-7; V: TRBV7-9
CDR3: CASSKPPVRGQETQYF; DNA: TGTGCCAGCAGCAAACCCCCGGTCAGGGGCCAAGAGACCCAGTACTTC; D: NA; size: NA; J: TRBJ2-5; V: TRBV21-1
CDR3: CSAPPGGFSDYEQYF; DNA: TGCAGTGCTCCCCCCGGCGGGTTCAGCGACTACGAGCAGTACTTC; D: NA; size: many; J: TRBJ2-7; V: TRBV20-1
CDR3: CASSPLRLADTDTQYF; DNA: TGTGCCAGCTCACCTCTTAGACTAGCGGACACAGATACGCAGTATTTT; D: TRBD2; size: few; J: TRBJ2-3; V: TRBV18
CDR3: CASSHRLGSYYEQYF; DNA: TGTGCCAGCAGCCACCGATTAGGTTCCTACTACGAGCAGTACTTC; D: NA; size: few; J: TRBJ2-7; V: TRBV14
CDR3: CATSRDPAGANEQFF; DNA: TGTGCCACCAGCAGAGATCCGGCCGGGGCAAATGAGCAGTTCTTC; D: NA; size: NA; J: TRBJ2-1; V: TRBV15
CDR3: CASSQRRFYEQYF; DNA: TGTGCCAGCAGCCAAAGGAGGTTCTACGAGCAGTACTTC; D: NA; size: NA; J: TRBJ2-7; V: TRBV4-2
CDR3: CASSEMGRLYGYTF; DNA: TGTGCCAGCAGTGAAATGGGGCGCCTCTATGGCTACACCTTC; D: NA; size: NA; J: TRBJ1-2; V: TRBV6-1
CDR3: CATSRAILGQGGTGELFF; DNA: TGTGCCACCAGCAGAGCCATTCTGGGACAGGGAGGAACCGGGGAGCTGTTTTTT; D: TRBD1; size: NA; J: TRBJ2-2; V: TRBV15
CDR3: CASSLMGSPTETQYF; DNA: TGTGCCAGCAGCTTAATGGGGTCCCCCACAGAGACCCAGTACTTC; D: NA; size: NA; J: TRBJ2-5; V: TRBV7-2
CDR3: CASSPKPRGGGTDTQYF; DNA: TGTGCCAGCTCACCTAAGCCGAGAGGGGGTGGCACAGATACGCAGTATTTT; D: NA; size: NA; J: TRBJ2-3; V: TRBV18
CDR3: CASSLREKLFF; DNA: TGTGCCAGCAGTTTGCGTGAAAAACTGTTTTTT; D: NA; size: many; J: TRBJ1-4; V: TRBV12-3/TRBV12-4
CDR3: CAWRATVMRPLHF; DNA: TGTGCCTGGAGGGCAACCGTGATGAGGCCCCTCCACTTT; D: NA; size: NA; J: TRBJ1-6; V: TRBV30
CDR3: CASSLVSGRAYNEQFF; DNA: TGTGCCAGCAGCTTAGTGAGCGGGAGGGCCTACAATGAGCAGTTCTTC; D: TRBD2; size: few; J: TRBJ2-1; V: TRBV11-2
CDR3: CASSSRGRGAGELFF; DNA: TGTGCCAGCAGCTCCAGGGGAAGAGGCGCCGGGGAGCTGTTTTTT; D: NA; size: NA; J: TRBJ2-2; V: TRBV7-9
CDR3: CASSSGAGGGTEAFF; DNA: TGTGCCAGCAGCTCCGGCGCAGGGGGTGGTACTGAAGCTTTCTTT; D: TRBD1; size: many; J: TRBJ1-1; V: TRBV7-3
CDR3: CASSALLQGNQPQHF; DNA: TGTGCCAGCAGTGCACTGCTGCAGGGTAATCAGCCCCAGCATTTT; D: NA; size: few; J: TRBJ1-5; V: TRBV2
CDR3: CSARIAGGTNEQFF; DNA: TGCAGTGCTAGAATAGCGGGAGGAACCAATGAGCAGTTCTTC; D: TRBD2; size: NA; J: TRBJ2-1; V: TRBV20-1
CDR3: CATSGTGDNEQFF; DNA: TGTGCCACCAGTGGGACAGGGGACAATGAGCAGTTCTTC; D: TRBD1; size: few; J: TRBJ2-1; V: TRBV24-1
CDR3: CASSWGHRETQYF; DNA: TGCGCCAGCAGCTGGGGACACAGGGAGACCCAGTACTTC; D: NA; size: NA; J: TRBJ2-5; V: TRBV5-1
CDR3: CSVETSGTTDTQYF; DNA: TGCAGCGTTGAAACTAGCGGGACCACAGATACGCAGTATTTT; D: TRBD2; size: few; J: TRBJ2-3; V: TRBV29-1
CDR3: CSAPKYNEQFF; DNA: TGCAGTGCTCCCAAATACAATGAGCAGTTCTTC; D: NA; size: NA; J: TRBJ2-1; V: TRBV20-1
CDR3: CSAAGTSGGAESYEQYF; DNA: TGCAGTGCTGCCGGGACTAGCGGGGGGGCCGAGTCCTACGAGCAGTACTTC; D: TRBD2; size: many; J: TRBJ2-7; V: TRBV20-1
CDR3: CASSEGQNYGYTF; DNA: TGTGCCAGCAGTGAAGGCCAGAACTATGGCTACACCTTC; D: NA; size: NA; J: TRBJ1-2; V: TRBV6-1
CDR3: CASSFGGGSTYEQYF; DNA: TGTGCCAGCAGCTTCGGTGGGGGTTCCACCTACGAGCAGTACTTC; D: NA; size: many; J: TRBJ2-7; V: TRBV9
CDR3: CASSPGLARNEQYF; DNA: TGTGCCAGCTCCCCGGGACTAGCGAGAAACGAGCAGTACTTC; D: TRBD2; size: many; J: TRBJ2-7; V: TRBV18
CDR3: CASSLDGASSYEQYF; DNA: TGCGCCAGCAGCTTAGATGGGGCGAGCTCCTACGAGCAGTACTTC; D: NA; size: few; J: TRBJ2-7; V: TRBV5-1
CDR3: CASSQDLSEKLFF; DNA: TGTGCCAGCAGCCAAGACCTATCCGAAAAACTGTTTTTT; D: NA; size: NA; J: TRBJ1-4; V: TRBV4-2
CDR3: CATSDRNRDVRDEQFF; DNA: TGTGCCACCAGTGATCGTAACAGGGACGTACGGGATGAGCAGTTCTTC; D: NA; size: NA; J: TRBJ2-1; V: TRBV24-1
CDR3: CASSPETSGFSSRAETQYF; DNA: TGTGCCAGCTCACCGGAGACTAGCGGCTTCTCCTCGCGGGCAGAGACCCAGTACTTC; D: TRBD2; size: few; J: TRBJ2-5; V: TRBV18
CDR3: CASRPGQGYNIQYF; DNA: TGTGCCAGCAGGCCGGGACAGGGGTATAACATTCAGTACTTC; D: TRBD1; size: few; J: TRBJ2-4; V: TRBV6-2/TRBV6-3
CDR3: CASSLAEGGRTEAFF; DNA: TGCGCCAGCAGCTTGGCAGAAGGGGGTCGGACTGAAGCTTTCTTT; D: NA; size: few; J: TRBJ1-1; V: TRBV5-1
CDR3: CASRLRGYGELFF; DNA: TGTGCCAGCAGACTCCGGGGGTACGGGGAGCTGTTTTTT; D: NA; size: NA; J: TRBJ2-2; V: TRBV27
CDR3: CASSVEPNSYNEQFF; DNA: TGTGCCAGCAGCGTAGAACCTAACTCCTACAATGAGCAGTTCTTC; D: NA; size: few; J: TRBJ2-1; V: TRBV9
CDR3: CASSRQNSPLHF; DNA: TGTGCCAGCAGTCGACAGAATTCACCCCTCCACTTT; D: NA; size: few; J: TRBJ1-6; V: TRBV12-3/TRBV12-4
CDR3: CASTGLGYEQYF; DNA: TGTGCCAGCACCGGACTGGGTTACGAGCAGTACTTC; D: NA; size: many; J: TRBJ2-7; V: TRBV6-2/TRBV6-3
CDR3: CASSVADGRVSGNTIYF; DNA: TGTGCCAGCAGCGTAGCTGACGGGAGGGTCTCTGGAAACACCATATATTTT; D: NA; size: few; J: TRBJ1-3; V: TRBV9
CDR3: CASSPPDFRRKRDTEAFF; DNA: TGTGCCAGCTCACCACCCGACTTCAGGAGAAAAAGGGACACTGAAGCTTTCTTT; D: NA; size: NA; J: TRBJ1-1; V: TRBV18
CDR3: CASSDPHNRQDNNEQFF; DNA: TGTGCCAGCAGCGACCCGCACAATCGACAGGATAACAATGAGCAGTTCTTC; D: NA; size: NA; J: TRBJ2-1; V: TRBV9
CDR3: CASSLGRSNTIYF; DNA: TGCGCCAGCAGCTTGGGAAGGTCGAACACCATATATTTT; D: NA; size: NA; J: TRBJ1-3; V: TRBV5-1
CDR3: CSASGEQEHQPQHF; DNA: TGCAGTGCTAGCGGCGAGCAAGAACATCAGCCCCAGCATTTT; D: NA; size: NA; J: TRBJ1-5; V: TRBV20-1
CDR3: CASSYQKTNTEAFF; DNA: TGTGCCAGCAGTTATCAGAAAACGAACACTGAAGCTTTCTTT; D: NA; size: NA; J: TRBJ1-1; V: TRBV6-2/TRBV6-3
CDR3: CASSPPGRNYEQYF; DNA: TGTGCCAGCAGCCCCCCGGGGCGAAACTACGAGCAGTACTTC; D: NA; size: few; J: TRBJ2-7; V: TRBV7-8
CDR3: CASRGGGDYEQYF; DNA: TGTGCCAGCAGGGGAGGCGGTGACTACGAGCAGTACTTC; D: NA; size: many; J: TRBJ2-7; V: TRBV7-2
CDR3: CASSYDDPVTYGYTF; DNA: TGTGCCAGCAGTTACGATGATCCAGTCACCTATGGCTACACCTTC; D: NA; size: few; J: TRBJ1-2; V: TRBV6-2/TRBV6-3
CDR3: CASSFTSGRFNRETQYF; DNA: TGTGCCAGCAGCTTCACTAGCGGTCGGTTTAATCGGGAGACCCAGTACTTC; D: TRBD2; size: NA; J: TRBJ2-5; V: TRBV7-2